What follows is one T cell receptor beta chain and its context. Its antigen is as yet unknown. TCRdb's table, derived via immunoSEQ multiplex PCR, lists solely in-frame clones and lacks some. The profile covers roughly 9,100 clones, with 91% appearing a single time and 2.5% to 3% taken by the ten largest. This specimen comes from a study of stem cell transplantation in POMP-related autoinflammatory disease. Study details: Impaired MHC class I-dependent CD8+ differentiation was hypothesized from defective thymoproteasomes. Pre-transplant patients had naive-skewed CD4+ T cells and few CD8+ T cells. General study findings and limits: PRAID patients trended toward lower TRB diversity and higher clonality in all analyzed T-cell subsets. In PRAID patients, the number of distinct TRB V-J gene pairings was restricted.

PRAID featured immunodeficiency plus autoinflammation. Sequencing was performed on CD8+ T cells from PBMCs, taken before stem cell transplantation. This sequence originates from a human donor with POMP-related autoinflammation and immune dysregulation (PRAID).

The CDR3 here is CASSLRTGRGRGELFF. The DNA of the CDR3 is TGTGCCAGCAGCCTTCGCACGGGCAGGGGGCGAGGGGAGCTGTTTTTT. The chain recombines TRBV13 with TRBJ2-2; 8 bases are shared with TRBD1. The CDR3 length is 16 residues. J gave up 8 bases and V 5 bases, and 13 bases lay outside the gene matches. Germline CDR1 is PRHDT and CDR2 is FYEKMQ (reference sequence).